The clone carrying this T cell receptor (beta chain) occurred a few times. Its cognate antigen is unknown. The record originates from a study of cytomegalovirus exposure and HLA in healthy donors. Study-wide findings and caveats: Using the classifier, cytomegalovirus status was reportedly diagnosed with high specificity and sensitivity. It was confirmed in vitro that a few of the CMV-associated chains were specific for CMV antigens.

Healthy bone marrow donors made up the donor group. 60 Vbeta and 13 Jbeta primers were used in PCR. The table came from immunoSEQ multiplex PCR; TCRdb's copy has only in-frame clones and leaves some out. This table holds some 130,000 clones, about 78% found once. The CDR3 is 16 residues long. Germline CDR1 reads SGHDN; CDR2 reads FVKESK. Trimming at V came to 3 bases and at J to 2 bases, leaving 8 bases not matched to a gene. The chain couples TRBV14 to TRBJ2-3, with 7 bases identical to TRBD2. Sequencing was carried out using PBMCs. The clonotype originates from a man in his fifties or sixties in good health and CMV-seronegative. CDR3 nucleotide sequence: TGTGCCAGCAGCCAGATGGGAGCGGGAAACACAGATACGCAGTATTTT. This codes for CASSQMGAGNTDTQYF.